The rows below give T cell receptor beta chains drawn from one sample of a study of T cells after yellow fever vaccination. TCRdb re-called the 5' RACE reads through MiXCR, storing one row per CDR3 protein. The sample has about 160,000 distinct CDR3 sequences, roughly a tenth seen once; the top ten hold roughly 36%. Sequencing used CD8+ T cells sorted from PBMCs, obtained 45 days after the yellow fever booster vaccination. Every receptor here comes from a young man who received the YFV17D yellow fever vaccine. The conserved cysteine and the conserved F or W are not part of the CDR3 here. Fields, in order: V gene, J gene, CDR3 protein.

>TRBV4-3|TRBJ1-2
ASSQDTETGSADVDGYT
>TRBV6-2/TRBV6-3|TRBJ1-5
ASSLLAVANQPQH
>TRBV7-3|TRBJ1-2
ASSSTGLNYDGYT
>TRBV7-9|TRBJ1-1
ASSLDWGPEAF
>TRBV24-1|TRBJ2-2
ATSDRTTGYTGELF
>TRBV27|TRBJ2-1
ASSLAGLGDEQF
>TRBV19|TRBJ2-2
ASSMMGVVVGELF
>TRBV29-1|TRBJ1-2
SVTGGNYGYT
>TRBV7-2|TRBJ2-2
ASSFQPAATGELF
>TRBV24-1|TRBJ2-2
ATSVGLAGSYNTGELF
>TRBV13|TRBJ2-7
ASSVGTSGGSYEQY
>TRBV3-1|TRBJ2-3
ASSHGPADTQY
>TRBV7-9|TRBJ2-1
ASSSRALDEQF
>TRBV4-1|TRBJ2-2
ASSLRDSNTGELF
>TRBV28|TRBJ1-2
ASSIRTLQYGYT
>TRBV11-2|TRBJ2-1
ASSLTSGDSYNEQF
>TRBV5-1|TRBJ2-3
ASSWGLAGHPSTDTQY
>TRBV9|TRBJ1-1
ASSVDGGSTEAF
>TRBV10-3|TRBJ2-3
AIRNRVEADTQY
>TRBV7-2|TRBJ2-3
ASSLPGGAGDTQY
>TRBV4-1|TRBJ1-3
ASSQDLLGRGNTIY
>TRBV5-5|TRBJ2-7
ASRGAAGNEQY
>TRBV19|TRBJ2-1
ARVRGYEQF
>TRBV7-2|TRBJ2-1
ASSLYGGFQDNEQF
>TRBV7-2|TRBJ2-3
ASRDGPSGLAGDTQY
>TRBV5-1|TRBJ2-1
ASTPLGFRPNNEQF